The 10 T cell receptor beta chains listed next were all sequenced from one sample in a study of blood T cell repertoires in COVID-19. The assay was immunoSEQ multiplex PCR, and TCRdb's table has in-frame clones only and misses some. The sample lists roughly 200,000 clones; around 80% were seen once. Sequenced input: peripheral blood. The receptors stem from an elderly woman with COVID-19, enrolled during active disease.

The chain employs TRBV24-1 and TRBJ2-3; 8 bases agree with TRBD2. V shed 7 bases, J shed 6 bases, and the junction held 8 bases outside the gene matches. Germline V gives CDR1 KGHDR, CDR2 SFDVKD. The CDR3 is 14 amino acids. The CDR3 DNA is TGTGCCACCAGCTCGGGGGGGCCCGGGGATACGCAGTATTTT. Protein product: CATSSGGPGDTQYF.

The rearrangement joins TRBV15 to TRBJ1-5, with D hard to call. CDR3 length: 13 amino acids. Trimming left V 1 base short and J 5 bases short, with 6 bases between. Germline lookup yields CDR1 LNHNV and CDR2 YYDKDF (reference sequence). CDR3 in amino acids: CATSRGRDQPQHF. The CDR3 DNA sequence: TGTGCCACCAGCAGAGGGAGGGATCAGCCCCAGCATTTT.

This clone was observed a few times. The gene calls are TRBV4-2 and TRBJ1-3, with 10 nucleotides matching TRBD1. There are 16 residues in the CDR3. Germline loops: CDR1 LGHNA, CDR2 YNFKEQ. J lost 2 bases, V lost 5 bases, and 6 bases had no gene match. The CDR3, as DNA: TGTGCCAGCAGCTCCGGACAGGGGGTCGCTGGAAACACCATATATTTT. Translated, it gives CASSSGQGVAGNTIYF.

The chain has TRBV7-8 and TRBJ2-3; D call uncertain. Trimming pared 3 bases from V and 6 bases from J, leaving 10 bases between. Germline CDR1 reads SGHVS; CDR2 reads FQNEAQ. The CDR3 extends over 13 amino acids. CDR3 sequence reads: CASSFGPGDTQYF. In DNA, the CDR3 is TGTGCCAGCAGCTTCGGTCCCGGGGATACGCAGTATTTT. The variable domain in full, with the rest retrieved from reference TRBV7-8 and TRBJ2-3, is GAGVSQSPRYKVAKRGQDVALRCDPISGHVSLFWYQQALGQGPEFLTYFQNEAQLDKSGLPSDRFFAERPEGSVSTLKIQRTQQEDSAVYLCASSFGPGDTQYFGPGTRLTVL.

The V gene is TRBV11-2, the J gene TRBJ2-7; D unresolved. The CDR3 sequence is 13 residues long. From germline, CDR1 is SGHAT and CDR2 FQNNGV. Trimming took off 10 bases at V and 0 bases at J, with 13 bases between the two ends. CDR3 DNA sequence: TGTGCCACCCGCCGCAGCGACTCCTACGAGCAGTACTTC. It specifies CATRRSDSYEQYF.

This chain connects TRBV2 to TRBJ2-5; 14 nucleotides align to TRBD2. V lost 4 bases, J lost 5 bases, and 6 bases stayed unmatched. The CDR3 loop spans 16 amino acids. Germline assignment: CDR1 SNHLY and CDR2 FYNNEI. This CDR3 reads CASSAGLAGGLETQYF. CDR3 nucleotide sequence: TGTGCCAGCAGTGCCGGACTAGCGGGGGGCCTGGAGACCCAGTACTTC.

The CDR3 sequence: CANTDSPGNTIYF. For the CDR3, the DNA is TGTGCCAACACGGACAGTCCTGGAAACACCATATATTTT. The J gene is TRBJ1-3, the V gene TRBV18; TRBD1 might be the D (6 bases). V was cut by 10 bases and J by 2 bases, with 12 bases left in between. The CDR3 sequence is 13 residues long. Germline CDR1 KGHSH, CDR2 LQKENI.

The chain carries TRBV2 and TRBJ1-5; D might be TRBD1 (6 bases). V was cut by 2 bases and J by 1 base, with 9 bases left in between. The germline V gene encodes CDR1 SNHLY and CDR2 FYNNEI. There are 15 residues in the CDR3. The CDR3 spells CASSEWGRSNQPQHF. DNA for the CDR3: TGTGCCAGCAGTGAATGGGGGCGCAGCAATCAGCCCCAGCATTTT.

The chain uses TRBV7-2 and TRBJ2-3; D gene uncertain. The germline V gene encodes CDR1 SGHTA and CDR2 FQGNSA. The CDR3 loop spans 15 amino acids. With 0 bases removed from V and 4 bases from J, the gap between germline ends came to 11 bases. The CDR3 reads CASSLARHSPDTQYF. For the CDR3, the DNA is TGTGCCAGCAGCTTAGCGAGGCACTCCCCAGATACGCAGTATTTT.

The rearrangement joins TRBV7-9 to TRBJ1-6; no reliable D call. The CDR3 sequence is 10 residues long. From germline, CDR1 is SEHNR and CDR2 FQNEAQ (reference sequence). Trimming cost V 5 bases and J 13 bases, with 6 bases left between them. Here the CDR3 reads CASSPVPLHF. The CDR3 DNA follows: TGTGCCAGCAGCCCGGTCCCCCTCCACTTT.